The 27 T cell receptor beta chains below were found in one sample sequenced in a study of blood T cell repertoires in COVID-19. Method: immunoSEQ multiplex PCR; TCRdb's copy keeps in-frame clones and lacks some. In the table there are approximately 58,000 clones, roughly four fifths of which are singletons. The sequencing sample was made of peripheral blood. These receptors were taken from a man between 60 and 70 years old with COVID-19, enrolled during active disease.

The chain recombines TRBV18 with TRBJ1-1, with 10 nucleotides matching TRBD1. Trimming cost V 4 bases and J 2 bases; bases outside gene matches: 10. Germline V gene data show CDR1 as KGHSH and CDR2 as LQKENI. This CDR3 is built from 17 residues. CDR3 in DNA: TGTGCCAGCTCACAGTTGACAGGGGGCGCCAAAAACACTGAAGCTTTCTTT. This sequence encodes CASSQLTGGAKNTEAFF.

The chain's CDR3 is CASSTGQGAPSDEQFF. CDR3 sequence (DNA): TGCGCCAGCAGCACGGGACAGGGGGCACCTTCGGATGAGCAGTTCTTC. This sequence joins TRBV5-1 and TRBJ2-1; 12 positions match TRBD1. In germline, CDR1 is SGHRS, CDR2 YFSETQ. The CDR3 loop spans 16 amino acids. With 4 bases clipped from V and 8 bases from J, the junction kept 10 bases outside the gene matches.

The CDR3 spells CASSLGLGGREAFF. The CDR3 DNA sequence: TGTGCCAGCAGCTTGGGCTTGGGGGGGCGGGAAGCTTTCTTT. The V gene is TRBV5-5, the J gene TRBJ1-1; D is perhaps TRBD1 (6 bases). The CDR3 runs to 14 residues. Germline V CDR1 and CDR2: SGHKS, YYEKEE (reference sequence). V was cut by 0 bases and J by 8 bases, with 14 bases left in between.

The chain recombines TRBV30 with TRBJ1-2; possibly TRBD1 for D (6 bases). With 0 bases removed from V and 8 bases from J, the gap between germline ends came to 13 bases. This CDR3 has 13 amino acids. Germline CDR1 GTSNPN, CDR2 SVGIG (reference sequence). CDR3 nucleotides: TGTGCCTGGAGTGTAAGGGACATAGGGGGCTACACCTTC. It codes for CAWSVRDIGGYTF.

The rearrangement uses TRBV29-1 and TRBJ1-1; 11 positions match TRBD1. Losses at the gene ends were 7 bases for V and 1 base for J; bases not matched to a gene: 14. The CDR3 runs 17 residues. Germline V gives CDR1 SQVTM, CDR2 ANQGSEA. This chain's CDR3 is CSGSVADRGLPNTEAFF. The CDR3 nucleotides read TGCAGCGGGTCGGTGGCGGACAGGGGGCTACCGAACACTGAAGCTTTCTTT.

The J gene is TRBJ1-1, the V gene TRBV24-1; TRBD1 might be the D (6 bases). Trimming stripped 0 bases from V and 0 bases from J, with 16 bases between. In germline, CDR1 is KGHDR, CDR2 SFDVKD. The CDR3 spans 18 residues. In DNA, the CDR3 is TGTGCCACCAGTGATTTGGGACAGACCGGCACAATGAACACTGAAGCTTTCTTT. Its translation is CATSDLGQTGTMNTEAFF.

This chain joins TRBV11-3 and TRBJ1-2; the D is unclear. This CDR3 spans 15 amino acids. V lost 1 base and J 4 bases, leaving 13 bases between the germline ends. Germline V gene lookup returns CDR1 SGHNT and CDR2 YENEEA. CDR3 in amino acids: CASSLGEGFGYGYTF. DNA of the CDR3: TGTGCCAGCAGCTTAGGGGAGGGCTTTGGCTATGGCTACACCTTC.

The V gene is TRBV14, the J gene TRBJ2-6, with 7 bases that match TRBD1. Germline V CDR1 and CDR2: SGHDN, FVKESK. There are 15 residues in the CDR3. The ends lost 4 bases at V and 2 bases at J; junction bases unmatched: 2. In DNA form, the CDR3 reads TGTGCCAGCAGCCCCGGGACAGCTGGGGCCAACGTCCTGACTTTC. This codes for CASSPGTAGANVLTF. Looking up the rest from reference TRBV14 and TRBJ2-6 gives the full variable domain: EAGVTQFPSHSVIEKGQTVTLRCDPISGHDNLYWYRRVMGKEIKFLLHFVKESKQDESGMPNNRFLAERTGGTYSTLKVQPAELEDSGVYFCASSPGTAGANVLTFGAGSRLTVL.

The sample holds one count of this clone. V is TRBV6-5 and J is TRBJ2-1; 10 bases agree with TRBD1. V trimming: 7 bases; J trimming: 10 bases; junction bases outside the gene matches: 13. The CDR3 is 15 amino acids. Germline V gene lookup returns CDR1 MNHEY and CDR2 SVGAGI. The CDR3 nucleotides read TGTGCCAGCACAACCCCCGGGACAGGGGTTAGCGAGCAGTTCTTC. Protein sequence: CASTTPGTGVSEQFF.

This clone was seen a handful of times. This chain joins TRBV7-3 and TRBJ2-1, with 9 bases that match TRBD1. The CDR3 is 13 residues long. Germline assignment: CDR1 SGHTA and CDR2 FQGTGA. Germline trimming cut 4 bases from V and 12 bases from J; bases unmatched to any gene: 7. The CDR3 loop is CASSSRDREAQFF. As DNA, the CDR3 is TGTGCCAGCAGCTCCCGGGACAGGGAGGCGCAGTTCTTC.

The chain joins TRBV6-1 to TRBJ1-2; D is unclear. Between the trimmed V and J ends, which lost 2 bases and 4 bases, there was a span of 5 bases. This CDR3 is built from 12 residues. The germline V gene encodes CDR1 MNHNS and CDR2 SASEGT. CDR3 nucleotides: TGTGCCAGCAGTGAACGGGGCTATGGCTACACCTTC. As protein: CASSERGYGYTF.

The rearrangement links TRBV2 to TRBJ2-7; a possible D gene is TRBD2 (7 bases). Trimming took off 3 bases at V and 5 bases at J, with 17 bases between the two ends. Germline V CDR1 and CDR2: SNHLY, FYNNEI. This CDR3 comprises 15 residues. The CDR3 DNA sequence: TGTGCCAGCAGTGATTGGAGGGGGGGCGTCAACGAGCAGTACTTC. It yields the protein CASSDWRGGVNEQYF. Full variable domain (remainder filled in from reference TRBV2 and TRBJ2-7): EPEVTQTPSHQVTQMGQEVILRCVPISNHLYFYWYRQILGQKVEFLVSFYNNEISEKSEIFDDQFSVERPDGSNFTLKIRSTKLEDSAMYFCASSDWRGGVNEQYFGPGTRLTVT.

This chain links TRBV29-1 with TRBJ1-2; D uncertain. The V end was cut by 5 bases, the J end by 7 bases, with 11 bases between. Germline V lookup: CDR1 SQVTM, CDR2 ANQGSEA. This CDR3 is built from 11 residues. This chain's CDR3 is CSVLKQSGYTF. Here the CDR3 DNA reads TGCAGCGTTCTAAAACAGTCTGGCTACACCTTC.

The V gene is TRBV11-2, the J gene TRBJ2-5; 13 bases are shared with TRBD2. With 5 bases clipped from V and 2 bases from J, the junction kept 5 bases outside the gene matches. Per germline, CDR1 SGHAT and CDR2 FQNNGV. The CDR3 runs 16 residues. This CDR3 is CASSPGTSGVQETQYF. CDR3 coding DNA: TGTGCCAGCAGCCCAGGGACTAGCGGGGTACAAGAGACCCAGTACTTC.

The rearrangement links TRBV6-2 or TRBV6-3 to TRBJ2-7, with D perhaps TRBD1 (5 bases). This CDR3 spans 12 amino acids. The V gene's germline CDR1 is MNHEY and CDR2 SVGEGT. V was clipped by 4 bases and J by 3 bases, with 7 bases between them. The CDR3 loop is CASSFDSYEQYF. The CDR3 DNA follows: TGTGCCAGCAGTTTCGACAGCTACGAGCAGTACTTC.

CDR3 nucleotides: TGTGCCAGCAGCCCCTCGAACGCGGAACTGTTTTTT. This encodes CASSPSNAELFF. The chain is built from TRBV7-9 and TRBJ1-4, with D unresolved. Trimming removed 5 bases from V and 12 bases from J, with 13 bases in between. Germline V gene data show CDR1 as SEHNR and CDR2 as FQNEAQ (reference sequence). CDR3 length: 12 residues.

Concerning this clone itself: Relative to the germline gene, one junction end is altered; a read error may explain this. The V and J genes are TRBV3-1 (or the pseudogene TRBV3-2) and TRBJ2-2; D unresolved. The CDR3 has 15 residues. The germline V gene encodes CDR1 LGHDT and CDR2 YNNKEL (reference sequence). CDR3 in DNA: TGTGCCAGCAGCCAAGGAACCCTGAACAACGGGGAGCTGTTTTTT. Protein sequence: CASSQGTLNNGELFF.

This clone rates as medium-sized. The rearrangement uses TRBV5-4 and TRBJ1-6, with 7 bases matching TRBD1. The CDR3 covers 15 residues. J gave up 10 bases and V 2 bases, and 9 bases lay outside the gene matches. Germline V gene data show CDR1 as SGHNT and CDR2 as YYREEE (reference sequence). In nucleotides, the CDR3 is TGTGCCAGCAGCTTTTTCTCGGACAGGAGCTCACCCCTCCACTTT. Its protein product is CASSFFSDRSSPLHF.

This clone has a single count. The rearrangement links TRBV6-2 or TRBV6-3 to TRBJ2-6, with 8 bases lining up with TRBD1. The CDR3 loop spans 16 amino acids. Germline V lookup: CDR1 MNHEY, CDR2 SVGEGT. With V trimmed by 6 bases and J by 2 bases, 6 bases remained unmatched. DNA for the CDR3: TGTGCCAGCAGCTTACAGGGGGTTACTGGGGCCAACGTCCTGACTTTC. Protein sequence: CASSLQGVTGANVLTF.

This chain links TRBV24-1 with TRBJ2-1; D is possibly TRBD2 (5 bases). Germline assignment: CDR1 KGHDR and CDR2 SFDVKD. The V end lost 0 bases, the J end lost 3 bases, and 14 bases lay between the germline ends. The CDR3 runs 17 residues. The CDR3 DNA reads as TGTGCCACCAGTGATTTGGCCTACGGGGATAACTACAATGAGCAGTTCTTC. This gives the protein CATSDLAYGDNYNEQFF.

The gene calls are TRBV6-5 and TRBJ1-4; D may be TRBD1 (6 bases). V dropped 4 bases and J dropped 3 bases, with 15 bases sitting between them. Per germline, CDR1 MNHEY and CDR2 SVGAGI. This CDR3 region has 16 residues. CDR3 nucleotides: TGTGCCAGCAGTTCCCACAGGGAGCGAGCTAATGAAAAACTGTTTTTT. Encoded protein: CASSSHRERANEKLFF.

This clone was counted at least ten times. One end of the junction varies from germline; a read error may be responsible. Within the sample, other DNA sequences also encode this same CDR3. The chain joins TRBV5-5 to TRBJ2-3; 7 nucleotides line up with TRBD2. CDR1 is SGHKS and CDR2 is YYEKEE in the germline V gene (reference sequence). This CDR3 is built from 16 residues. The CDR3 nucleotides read TGTGCCCGCAGCTTGGGTGGGGGGGGGAGGGCCCTCCCTGGGTATTTT. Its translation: CARSLGGGGRALPGYF.

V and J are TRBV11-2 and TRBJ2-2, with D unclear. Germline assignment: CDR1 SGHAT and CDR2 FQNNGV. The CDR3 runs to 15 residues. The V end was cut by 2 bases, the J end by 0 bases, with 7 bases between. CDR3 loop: CASSLLSANTGELFF. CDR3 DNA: TGTGCCAGCAGCTTATTATCGGCGAACACCGGGGAGCTGTTTTTT.

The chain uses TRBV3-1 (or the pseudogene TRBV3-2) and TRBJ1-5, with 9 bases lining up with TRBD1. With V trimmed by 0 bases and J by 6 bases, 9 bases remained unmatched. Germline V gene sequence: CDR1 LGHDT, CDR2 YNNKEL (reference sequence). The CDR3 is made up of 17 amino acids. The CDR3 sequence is CASSQDPRTGARQPQHF. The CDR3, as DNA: TGTGCCAGCAGCCAAGACCCCCGGACAGGGGCTCGTCAGCCCCAGCATTTT.

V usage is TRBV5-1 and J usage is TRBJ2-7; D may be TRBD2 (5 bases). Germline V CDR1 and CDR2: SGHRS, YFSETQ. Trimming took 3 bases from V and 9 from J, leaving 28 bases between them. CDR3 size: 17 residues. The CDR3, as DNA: TGCGCCAGCAGCTACTCGGCGGAGGAGGTAGTTATACGAGGGCAGTACTTC. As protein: CASSYSAEEVVIRGQYF.

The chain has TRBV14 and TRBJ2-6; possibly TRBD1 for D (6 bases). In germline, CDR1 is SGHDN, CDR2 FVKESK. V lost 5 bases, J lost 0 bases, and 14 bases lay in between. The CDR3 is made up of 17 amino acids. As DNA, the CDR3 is TGTGCCAGCAGCACCCGGACAGTTATCTCTGGGGCCAACGTCCTGACTTTC. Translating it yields CASSTRTVISGANVLTF.

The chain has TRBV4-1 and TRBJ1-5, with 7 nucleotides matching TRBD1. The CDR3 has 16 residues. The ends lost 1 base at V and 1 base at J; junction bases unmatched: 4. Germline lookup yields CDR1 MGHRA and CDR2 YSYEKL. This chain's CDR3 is CASSQGDRVSNQPQHF. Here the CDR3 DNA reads TGCGCCAGCAGCCAAGGCGACAGGGTAAGCAATCAGCCCCAGCATTTT.